This TCR beta chain was obtained from a study of T cell responses to AZD1222 COVID-19 vaccine. A remark on this clone: What it binds is unknown.

Study-wide results and limits: Scientists sampled the repertoires only once the peak T cell response had passed.

This CDR3 has 14 amino acids. Trimming cost V 5 bases and J 7 bases, with 17 bases left between them. CDR1 and CDR2 (germline): LNHDA, SQIVND (reference sequence). Libraries were prepared by immunoSEQ multiplex PCR; TCRdb keeps only in-frame clonotypes and omits some of them. The sample holds some 91,000 clones; around 86% are singletons and the top ten take under 2.5%. The sequence was obtained from an adult in good health. This specimen consisted of peripheral blood, obtained on day 0 of AZD1222 vaccination. The chain joins TRBV19 to TRBJ1-2; D call uncertain. The CDR3 sequence: CASSFAGEVPGYTF. CDR3 DNA sequence: TGTGCCAGTAGTTTCGCCGGGGAGGTGCCTGGCTACACCTTC.